The rows below give T cell receptor beta chains drawn from one sample of a study of blood T cells in healthy people across ages. TCRdb called the 5' RACE reads again in MiXCR, with one record for every CDR3 protein. Here the sample spans 700,000 to 850,000 distinct CDR3 sequences, roughly 40% being singletons. Material for sequencing was blood. These receptors were taken from a man between 18 and 35 years old in good health. CDR3s include the opening cysteine and the closing phenylalanine or tryptophan. A D gene is named only where the DNA matches it firmly. Some rows have no size entry. The others give once, few or many, or a class for an expanded clone.

abundance	v_gene	d_gene	j_gene	CDR3aa	CDR3nt
.	TRBV15	TRBD2	TRBJ2-5	CATSRAYGGVETQYF	TGTGCCACCAGCAGGGCCTACGGGGGGGTAGAGACCCAGTACTTC
.	TRBV10-3	TRBD1	TRBJ1-5	CAISVGQGRNQPQHF	TGTGCCATCAGTGTGGGACAGGGCCGCAATCAGCCCCAGCATTTT
.	TRBV5-4	TRBD1	TRBJ2-3	CASSPSGGQGRKDTQYF	TGTGCCAGCAGCCCGTCCGGCGGACAGGGGAGGAAGGATACGCAGTATTTT
.	TRBV29-1	.	TRBJ1-2	CSVAITFPPYGYTF	TGCAGCGTTGCCATAACCTTCCCACCATATGGCTACACCTTC
few	TRBV7-3	TRBD1	TRBJ2-1	CASSPGTGGNEQFF	TGTGCCAGCAGCCCCGGGACAGGGGGGAATGAGCAGTTCTTC
many	TRBV3-1	.	TRBJ1-2	CASSQGGYGYTF	TGTGCCAGCAGTCAAGGCGGGTATGGCTACACCTTC
few	TRBV29-1	.	TRBJ2-5	CSVEGLGVGIRETQYF	TGCAGCGTTGAAGGTCTGGGGGTGGGAATAAGGGAGACCCAGTACTTC
few	TRBV5-1	.	TRBJ1-1	CASSPGGGKNTEAFF	TGCGCCAGCAGCCCAGGCGGGGGGAAGAACACTGAAGCTTTCTTT
many	TRBV4-1	.	TRBJ1-2	CASSQVARTGYTF	TGCGCCAGCAGCCAAGTTGCACGGACTGGCTACACCTTC
few	TRBV20-1	.	TRBJ2-6	CSARPHSSSGANVLTF	TGCAGTGCTAGGCCCCATTCCAGCTCTGGGGCCAACGTCCTGACTTTC
few	TRBV11-1	.	TRBJ2-7	CASSVGLLSYEQYF	TGTGCCAGCAGCGTCGGACTGCTCTCCTACGAGCAGTACTTC
.	TRBV25-1	TRBD1	TRBJ1-5	CASSAGQGGNQPQHF	TGTGCCAGCAGTGCGGGACAGGGTGGCAATCAGCCCCAGCATTTT
.	TRBV9	TRBD2	TRBJ2-7	CASSKAGGNEQYF	TGTGCCAGCAGCAAAGCGGGGGGCAATGAGCAGTACTTC
few	TRBV6-2/TRBV6-3	TRBD1	TRBJ2-7	CASSDTDRLHEQYF	TGTGCCAGCAGTGACACGGACAGGCTCCATGAGCAGTACTTC
.	TRBV7-2	TRBD1	TRBJ1-5	CASSRRTGLSTGNQPQHF	TGTGCCAGCAGCCGACGGACAGGGCTAAGTACGGGCAATCAGCCCCAGCATTTT
few	TRBV28	TRBD2	TRBJ2-3	CASSFRDYSTDTQYF	TGTGCCAGCAGTTTTAGGGACTACAGCACAGATACGCAGTATTTT
few	TRBV15	TRBD1	TRBJ2-5	CATSREVQGEQETQYF	TGTGCCACCAGCAGAGAAGTACAGGGGGAGCAAGAGACCCAGTACTTC
few	TRBV20-1	.	TRBJ1-5	CSASAGDRQPQHF	TGCAGTGCTAGCGCGGGGGATAGGCAGCCCCAGCATTTT
.	TRBV12-3/TRBV12-4	TRBD1	TRBJ2-5	CASSRTGSDNEQYF	TGTGCCAGCAGTCGGACAGGGTCGGATAATGAGCAGTACTTC
.	TRBV7-2	.	TRBJ1-4	CASSLDRAENEKLFF	TGTGCCAGCAGCTTAGACCGGGCAGAAAATGAAAAACTGTTTTTT
.	TRBV3-1	.	TRBJ1-6	CASSQGGAPLHF	TGTGCCAGCAGCCAAGGAGGGGCACCCCTCCACTTT
few	TRBV9	.	TRBJ2-3	CASSLQTGGTDTQYF	TGTGCCAGCAGCTTGCAGACTGGCGGCACAGATACGCAGTATTTT
.	TRBV9	.	TRBJ2-1	CASSETSSYNEQFF	TGTGCCAGCAGCGAAACTAGCTCCTACAATGAGCAGTTCTTC
.	TRBV12-3/TRBV12-4	TRBD2	TRBJ2-2	CASSLPRLAGRQGDTGELFF	TGTGCCAGCAGTCTCCCGAGACTAGCGGGGCGCCAAGGGGACACCGGGGAGCTGTTTTTT
.	TRBV20-1	TRBD1	TRBJ1-4	CSARAPGQGDEKLFF	TGCAGTGCTAGAGCACCGGGACAGGGGGACGAAAAACTGTTTTTT
.	TRBV29-1	TRBD1	TRBJ1-1	CSPSPGDRQNMNTEAFF	TGCAGCCCCTCCCCAGGGGACAGGCAAAACATGAACACTGAAGCTTTCTTT
.	TRBV9	TRBD2	TRBJ2-3	CAGSVAGGALDTQYF	TGTGCCGGCAGCGTAGCCGGGGGGGCCTTGGATACGCAGTATTTT
few	TRBV20-1	.	TRBJ2-2	CSASRLRNTGELFF	TGCAGTGCTAGTAGGCTGAGGAACACCGGGGAGCTGTTTTTT
.	TRBV20-1	TRBD2	TRBJ2-1	CSASRSGGANEQFF	TGCAGTGCTAGTCGGAGCGGGGGGGCGAATGAGCAGTTCTTC